This passage covers 8 T cell receptor beta chains from one sample sequenced in a study of T-cell memory formation after mild COVID-19. TCRdb re-analysed the 5' RACE reads in MiXCR, keeping a single row per CDR3 protein. This sample has roughly 100,000 distinct CDR3 sequences, with roughly 12% found just once. The sequencing input was PBMCs or a T cell subset sorted from them (not recorded which). The origin of the receptors is an adult woman who had mild COVID-19 (a few samples of this study predate the infection). Cell type and time point are not known.

This clonotype was seen repeatedly, ten times or more. The chain combines TRBV4-1 with TRBJ2-5; D is ambiguous. Trimming shortened V by 4 bases and J by 4 bases, and 13 bases separated the two germline ends. CDR1 is MGHRA, CDR2 YSYEKL, per germline. This CDR3 is built from 14 residues. Here the CDR3 DNA reads TGCGCCAGCAGCCGGTTGGGGTTGGGAGAGACCCAGTACTTC. Amino acid sequence: CASSRLGLGETQYF.

V usage is TRBV19 and J usage is TRBJ1-5; no clear D. The CDR3 has 12 amino acids. Germline assignment: CDR1 LNHDA and CDR2 SQIVND (reference sequence). Between the trimmed V and J ends, which lost 7 bases and 7 bases, there was a span of 11 bases. This CDR3 reads CASNRPDQPQHF. The CDR3 DNA reads as TGTGCCAGTAACCGACCGGACCAGCCCCAGCATTTT.

This rearrangement joins TRBV7-8 to TRBJ2-5, with D tentatively TRBD1 (5 bases). Trimming shortened V by 3 bases and J by 4 bases, and 21 bases separated the two germline ends. From germline, CDR1 is SGHVS and CDR2 FQNEAQ. The CDR3 length is 17 residues. The CDR3 loop is CASSFGRVVAGTETQYF. In DNA form, the CDR3 reads TGTGCCAGCAGCTTCGGCAGGGTTGTGGCAGGAACAGAGACCCAGTACTTC.

Of note for this clonotype: The germline gene is not matched at one end of the junction; a read error may be the cause. The V gene is TRBV4-3, the J gene TRBJ2-1; 12 nucleotides line up with TRBD2. This CDR3 region has 23 residues. Germline-derived CDR1 and CDR2 are LGHNA and YSLEER. CDR3 coding DNA: TGCGCCAGCAGCCAACTATCTCATAAAGGACAGGGTTCGAGACTAGCGGGAGTTGGGGTCCGGGTCTTC. This encodes CASSQLSHKGQGSRLAGVGVRVF.

This clonotype occurred a few times. The chain combines TRBV27 with TRBJ2-7, with TRBD2 as a possible D gene (6 bases). Germline assignment: CDR1 MNHEY and CDR2 SMNVEV (reference sequence). Trimming left V 0 bases short and J 4 bases short, with 10 bases between. CDR3 length: 14 amino acids. The DNA for the CDR3 is TGTGCCAGCAGTTTATCGGGGGGACCTTACGAGCAGTACTTC. Its translation: CASSLSGGPYEQYF.

Ten or more counts support this clonotype. The chain recombines TRBV12-5 with TRBJ2-7; tentative D call: TRBD2 (5 bases). V lost 1 base and J 3 bases, leaving 13 bases between the germline ends. Germline lookup yields CDR1 LGHNT and CDR2 FRNRAP. The CDR3 loop spans 15 amino acids. As DNA, the CDR3 is TGTGCTAGTGGTTTGGATGGGATGGGGAGCTACGAGCAGTACTTC. Amino acids: CASGLDGMGSYEQYF.

This clonotype was counted between two and nine times. The genes are TRBV4-3 and TRBJ1-1, with unresolved D. This CDR3 spans 14 amino acids. Germline-derived CDR1 and CDR2 are LGHNA and YSLEER. Deletions cut 1 base from V and 7 bases from J, with 13 bases between. In DNA, the CDR3 is TGCGCCAGCAGCCAAGGCTACGGCAGCGTTGAAGCTTTCTTT. Its protein is CASSQGYGSVEAFF.

V usage is TRBV20-1 and J usage is TRBJ2-7, with unresolved D. CDR1 and CDR2 (germline): DFQATT, SNEGSKA (reference sequence). The CDR3 spans 9 residues. The V end lost 6 bases, the J end lost 5 bases, and 5 bases lay between the germline ends. CDR3 loop: CSASHEQYF. CDR3 nucleotide sequence: TGCAGTGCCTCTCACGAGCAGTACTTC.